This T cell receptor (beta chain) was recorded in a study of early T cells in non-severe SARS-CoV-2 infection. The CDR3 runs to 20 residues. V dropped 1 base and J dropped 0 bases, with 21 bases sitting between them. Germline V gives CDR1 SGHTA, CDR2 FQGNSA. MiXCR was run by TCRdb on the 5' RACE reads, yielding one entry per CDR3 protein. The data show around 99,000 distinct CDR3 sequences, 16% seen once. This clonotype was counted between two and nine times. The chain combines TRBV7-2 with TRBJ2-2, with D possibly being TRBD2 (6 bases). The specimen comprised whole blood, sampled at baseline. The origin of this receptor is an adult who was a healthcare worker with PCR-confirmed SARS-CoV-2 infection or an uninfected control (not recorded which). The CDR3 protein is CASSLDRDFNQASNTGELFF. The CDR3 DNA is TGTGCCAGCAGCTTAGATCGGGACTTCAATCAAGCCTCGAACACCGGGGAGCTGTTTTTT.